This entry lists 21 T cell receptor beta chains sequenced from one sample in a study of tumor and adjacent non-tumor tissue in lung cancer. TCRbeta libraries were built with three rounds of nested PCR, modified from ARM-PCR. TCRdb independently ran MiXCR on the multiplex PCR reads; one entry per CDR3 protein. The sample holds 90,000 to 120,000 distinct CDR3 sequences, 65% seen once. The template was RNA from unsorted bulk tissue. Distant lung tissue was collected more than 3 cm away from the tumor edge. Sequences were obtained from distant non-tumor lung tissue. The source is a young man with non-small cell lung cancer.

The chain couples TRBV12-3 or TRBV12-4 to TRBJ1-5, with a possible D match to TRBD1 (5 bases). Trimming stripped 6 bases from V and 16 bases from J, with 28 bases between. This CDR3 spans 15 amino acids. The CDR3 reads CASSTGGVFGQHQHF. In nucleotides, the CDR3 is TGTGCCAGCAGCACGGGAGGGGTTTTTGGTCAGCACCAACATTTT.

Comments on this clonotype: The junction departs from the called germline gene at one end, perhaps through a read error. This chain uses TRBV11-1 with TRBJ2-2; 7 bases fit TRBD1. Germline V gene sequence: CDR1 SGHAT, CDR2 FQDESV (reference sequence). The CDR3 spans 15 residues. The CDR3 nucleotides are TGTGCCAGCAGTCCAAGCCTACAGGGGACCGGGGAACTGTTTTTT. This codes for CASSPSLQGTGELFF.

The rearrangement uses TRBV6-1 and TRBJ2-3; possible D gene TRBD2, 5 bases. The germline gives CDR1 MNHNS, CDR2 SASEGT. CDR3 length equals 13 residues. With 10 bases removed from V and 7 bases from J, the gap between germline ends came to 18 bases. CDR3 sequence reads: CAISTPGKNTQYF. The CDR3, as DNA: TGTGCCATCTCGACCCCGGGGAAGAATACGCAGTATTTT.

Points on this clonotype: One junction end does not reproduce the germline sequence, and a read error may be involved. The chain combines TRBV28 with TRBJ2-7; a weak D match, TRBD1 (5 bases). This CDR3 region has 14 residues. Germline V lookup: CDR1 MDHEN, CDR2 SYDVKM. The CDR3: CVSSLHRLAYEQYF. In DNA, the CDR3 is TGTGTCAGCAGTTTACACAGGCTAGCCTACGAGCAGTACTTC.

This clonotype was detected only a few times. This may come from a read error, since a much larger clone is one base off. The chain uses TRBV4-2 and TRBJ2-7, with D perhaps TRBD2 (5 bases). The ends were cut back, 4 bases at V and 2 bases at J, with 18 bases in the middle. The CDR3 consists of 16 residues. Germline V gene sequence: CDR1 LGHNA, CDR2 YNFKEQ. The CDR3: CASSRASAGGTYEQYF. The CDR3 nucleotides are TGTGCCAGCAGCCGAGCGTCCGCGGGTGGCACCTACGAGCAGTACTTC.

This clonotype was picked up one time. Its ends do not fully match the called genes, so a read error is possible. The chain joins TRBV11-1 to TRBJ2-7; 8 nucleotides agree with TRBD1. The CDR3 loop spans 16 amino acids. From germline, CDR1 is SGHAT and CDR2 FQDESV (reference sequence). CDR3 bases: TGTGCCAACAGCTTAGCGCGTCTGGACAGGGTGTACGAGCAGTACTTC. This codes for CANSLARLDRVYEQYF.

A remark on this clonotype: Germline is not matched at one junction end, which may reflect a read error. The chain recombines TRBV29-1 with TRBJ1-4; 8 bases match TRBD1. Looked up from germline, CDR1 is SQVTM and CDR2 is ANQGSEA. CDR3 length equals 15 residues. The CDR3 DNA reads TGCATCGTTGAGGACTTTGGGACAGGTGGCGAAAAACTGTTTTTT. Amino acids: CIVEDFGTGGEKLFF. Full variable domain (rest looked up from reference TRBV29-1 and TRBJ1-4): SAVISQKPSRDICQRGTSLTIQCQVDSQVTMMFWYRQQPGQSLTLIATANQGSEATYESGFVIDKFPISRPNLTFSTLTVSNMSPEDSSIYLCIVEDFGTGGEKLFFGSGTQLSVL.

The chain employs TRBV24-1 and TRBJ2-2; D ambiguous. The CDR3 has 14 residues. Germline V lookup: CDR1 KGHDR, CDR2 SFDVKD. Trimming took off 3 bases at V and 5 bases at J, with 9 bases between the two ends. CDR3 sequence reads: CATSDNRLTGELFF. Here the CDR3 DNA reads TGTGCCACCAGTGATAACCGGTTGACCGGGGAGCTGTTTTTT.

A note on this clonotype: At one of its ends the junction is not consistent with the germline gene, which may arise from a read error. V is TRBV20-1 and J is TRBJ2-7; 8 bases are shared with TRBD1. CDR1 is DFQATT, CDR2 SNEGSKA, per germline (reference sequence). This CDR3 has 13 amino acids. CDR3 sequence: CSARVSGGGEHYF. The CDR3 DNA reads as TGCAGTGCTAGAGTCTCAGGGGGCGGCGAGCATTACTTC.

A note on this clonotype: The junction shows a germline mismatch at one end, possibly a read error. V usage is TRBV29-1 and J usage is TRBJ2-7; D possibly corresponds to TRBD2 (5 bases). The CDR3 runs to 15 residues. The germline CDR1 and CDR2 sequences are SQVTM and ANQGSEA. CDR3 nucleotide sequence: TGTAGCGTCCAAAAAATTGGCGGATACTCCTACGAGCAGTACTTC. This translates into CSVQKIGGYSYEQYF.

As concerns this clonotype: Since a much larger clone is just one base distant, this may be a read error. This rearrangement joins TRBV6-6 to TRBJ2-1; D is perhaps TRBD2 (7 bases). V was cut by 4 bases and J by 10 bases, with 20 bases left in between. Germline CDR1 MNHNY, CDR2 SVGAGI (reference sequence). This CDR3 is 15 amino acids long. CDR3 sequence reads: CASSSTSVGAGEQFF. CDR3 coding DNA: TGTGCCAGCAGTTCCACTAGCGTGGGGGCGGGGGAGCAGTTCTTC.

Notes on this clonotype: A much more abundant neighbour one base away suggests this may be a read error. The CDR3 carries no conserved terminal phenylalanine or tryptophan, so it likely arises from a read error. The V and J genes are TRBV10-3 and TRBJ2-5, with D uncertain. This CDR3 spans 15 amino acids. The V end was cut by 3 bases, the J end by 1 base, with 12 bases between. Per germline, CDR1 ENHRY and CDR2 SYGVKD. In DNA form, the CDR3 reads TGTGCCATCAGTGACGGGCAGGCCCCCCAAGAGACCCAGTACTCC. Its protein product is CAISDGQAPQETQYS.

On this clonotype: A single base separates this from a much larger clone, so it may be a read error. The genes are TRBV20-1 and TRBJ1-5; D gene ambiguous. The CDR3 loop spans 14 amino acids. Germline assignment: CDR1 DFQATT and CDR2 SNEGSKA (reference sequence). CDR3 sequence (DNA): TGCAGTGCTAGCTCTCTGAGAGGAAATCAGACCCAGCATTTT. This codes for CSASSLRGNQTQHF.

This clonotype has just a few counts. The chain joins TRBV11-2 to TRBJ2-1, with 8 positions matching TRBD2. J gave up 0 bases and V 4 bases, and 11 bases lay outside the gene matches. Germline V CDR1 and CDR2: SGHAT, FQNNGV. This CDR3 is built from 18 residues. The CDR3, as DNA: TGTGCCAGCAGCTCCATGGGAGCGGGGGAGGGCTCCTACAATGAGCAGTTCTTC. Translating gives CASSSMGAGEGSYNEQFF. Together with reference TRBV11-2 and TRBJ2-1, the CDR3 gives the full variable domain: EAGVAQSPRYKIIEKRQSVAFWCNPISGHATLYWYQQILGQGPKLLIQFQNNGVVDDSQLPKDRFSAERLKGVDSTLKIQPAKLEDSAVYLCASSSMGAGEGSYNEQFFGPGTRLTVL.

This clonotype turned up a few times. The CDR3 is CASSSTWDEKLFF. DNA for the CDR3: TGTGCCAGCAGCTCGACATGGGATGAAAAACTGTTTTTT. This chain joins TRBV11-2 and TRBJ1-4; D unclear. Trimming stripped 4 bases from V and 6 bases from J, with 9 bases between. Germline CDR1 reads SGHAT; CDR2 reads FQNNGV. The CDR3 length is 13 residues.

V and J are TRBV11-3 and TRBJ2-1, with 8 bases fitting TRBD1. V was clipped by 5 bases and J by 8 bases; unmatched bases: 2. From germline, CDR1 is SGHNT and CDR2 YENEEA. This CDR3 is built from 12 residues. The CDR3 here is CASSQQGDEQFF. For the CDR3, the DNA is TGTGCCAGCAGCCAACAGGGGGATGAGCAGTTCTTC.

Concerning this clonotype itself: A read error may produce the germline difference seen at one junction end. The J gene is TRBJ2-3, the V gene TRBV20-1; tentatively, D is TRBD2 (7 bases). CDR3 length: 14 amino acids. Per the germline V gene, CDR1 is DFQATT and CDR2 is SNEGSKA (reference sequence). DNA for the CDR3: TGTAGTGTCGCCACTCCGGGGGGCACAGATATGCAGTATTTT. Translated: CSVATPGGTDMQYF.

On this clonotype: A junction end diverges from the germline sequence, so it may reflect a read error. This rearrangement joins TRBV12-3 or TRBV12-4 to TRBJ1-2; TRBD1 agrees at 10 bases. The CDR3 runs 14 residues. The CDR3 is CASRTRTGGYGYIF. The CDR3 DNA is TGTGCCAGCCGTACCCGGACAGGGGGGTATGGCTACATCTTC.

This clonotype has a handful of counts. A single base separates this from a much larger clone, so it may be a read error. This chain uses TRBV29-1 with TRBJ2-7; the match to TRBD2 covers 10 bases. From germline, CDR1 is SQVTM and CDR2 ANQGSEA. This CDR3 comprises 15 residues. V lost 4 bases, J lost 2 bases, and 8 bases stayed unmatched. This CDR3 is CSVAQAGGRTYEQYF. Written as DNA, the CDR3 is TGCAGCGTTGCCCAAGCGGGGGGGAGAACCTACGAGCAGTACTTC.

Details on this clonotype: A much larger clone lies a single base off, so this may be a read error. The CDR3, as DNA: TGTGCCAGCATCCGGACATGCCATGGCTACACCTTC. This codes for CASIRTCHGYTF. The chain joins TRBV6-6 to TRBJ1-2; the D gene is possibly TRBD1 (5 bases). Trimming removed 7 bases from V and 6 bases from J, with 12 bases in between. Germline V CDR1 and CDR2: MNHNY, SVGAGI (reference sequence). The CDR3 is 12 residues long.

To note about this clonotype: The germline gene is not matched at one end of the junction; a read error may be the cause. The V and J genes are TRBV11-2 and TRBJ1-1; D gene uncertain. Per germline, CDR1 SGHAT and CDR2 FQNNGV. This CDR3 has 15 amino acids. In DNA form, the CDR3 reads TGTGCCAACAGCCCTATCAGCAAGGGGAACACTGAAGCTTTCTTT. Its translation: CANSPISKGNTEAFF.